A single sample gave rise to the 18 T cell receptor beta chains below, sequenced in a study of shared clonotypes between healthy human individuals (dated by TCRdb to about 2020). Libraries were built with the immunoSEQ multiplex PCR assay. Imported from immuneACCESS, the table was reduced by TCRdb to in-frame sequences with V and J called. These copies leave out some clones; in studies compared against another copy, an unresolved V gene accounts for under half, and the cause of the remainder is not known. The table for this sample lists 2 million to 2.5 million clones; approximately 95% of them were counted only once. Approximately 0.13% of the sample is held by the ten biggest clonotypes. Source material: naive CD4+ T cells sorted from blood. The cell subset or site label, as the study defines it: CD45RA+ positively selected. These receptors were taken from a man aged 18 to 29 in good health.

The J gene is TRBJ2-3, the V gene TRBV5-1; TRBD2 matches at 14 bases. The V segment lost 4 bases and the J segment 4 bases; nucleotides outside the gene matches: 5. The CDR3 runs 16 residues. Per the germline V gene, CDR1 is SGHRS and CDR2 is YFSETQ. CDR3 protein: CASSPGGLAGADTQYF. The CDR3 DNA sequence: TGCGCCAGCAGCCCGGGGGGACTAGCGGGAGCAGATACGCAGTATTTT.

This clone was observed a few times. The chain couples TRBV5-4 to TRBJ1-1; D gene uncertain. The CDR3 covers 13 residues. V lost 0 bases and J lost 5, with 8 bases in between. The germline CDR1 and CDR2 sequences are SGHNT and YYREEE (reference sequence). The CDR3 region is CASSLEGSTEAFF. CDR3 nucleotides: TGTGCCAGCAGCTTGGAAGGGTCAACTGAAGCTTTCTTT.

The chain recombines TRBV5-1 with TRBJ1-2; TRBD1 matches at 10 bases. CDR1 is SGHRS and CDR2 is YFSETQ in the germline V gene. J lost 4 bases, V lost 3 bases, and 9 bases had no gene match. This CDR3 has 16 residues. Here the CDR3 reads CASSWGPGQGPYGYTF. CDR3 nucleotides: TGCGCCAGCAGCTGGGGACCGGGACAGGGGCCCTATGGCTACACCTTC.

J is TRBJ2-1 and V is TRBV18, with TRBD1 identical over 11 bases. There are 15 residues in the CDR3. The trim removed 4 bases at V and 5 bases at J, leaving 4 bases unmatched. Germline CDR1 reads KGHSH; CDR2 reads LQKENI. The CDR3 here is CASSLGTGGNNEQFF. As DNA, the CDR3 is TGTGCCAGCTCACTCGGGACAGGGGGTAACAATGAGCAGTTCTTC. Based on the CDR3 plus reference TRBV18 and TRBJ2-1, the full variable domain is NAGVMQNPRHLVRRRGQEARLRCSPMKGHSHVYWYRQLPEEGLKFMVYLQKENIIDESGMPKERFSAEFPKEGPSILRIQQVVRGDSAAYFCASSLGTGGNNEQFFGPGTRLTVL.

V usage is TRBV7-2 and J usage is TRBJ1-6; tentative D call: TRBD1 (6 bases). CDR1 is SGHTA, CDR2 FQGNSA, per germline. The length of the CDR3 is 18 residues. V gave up 1 base and J gave up 4 bases, with 17 bases separating them. The CDR3 sequence: CASSLEAQGLIYNSPLHF. The DNA for the CDR3 is TGTGCCAGCAGCTTAGAGGCCCAGGGGTTGATTTATAATTCACCCCTCCACTTT.

The chain uses TRBV16 and TRBJ1-2; D possibly corresponds to TRBD1 (5 bases). The CDR3 is 17 residues long. CDR1 is KGHSY and CDR2 is FQNENV in the germline V gene. The ends were cut back, 3 bases at V and 5 bases at J, with 22 bases in the middle. CDR3 sequence: CASSQLEGPGIGYGYTF. In nucleotides, the CDR3 is TGTGCCAGCAGCCAGTTGGAGGGACCCGGGATTGGGTATGGCTACACCTTC.

V is TRBV5-1 and J is TRBJ2-2; D uncertain. Germline V gene data show CDR1 as SGHRS and CDR2 as YFSETQ. The CDR3 consists of 15 residues. The ends were cut back, 3 bases at V and 0 bases at J, with 9 bases in the middle. The CDR3 nucleotides are TGCGCCAGCAGCTCCCAACCTCCGAACACCGGGGAGCTGTTTTTT. The encoded protein is CASSSQPPNTGELFF.

The V gene is TRBV6-5, the J gene TRBJ1-2, with D uncertain. Germline V CDR1 and CDR2: MNHEY, SVGAGI. V was clipped by 4 bases and J by 4 bases, with 10 bases between them. This CDR3 has 13 amino acids. CDR3 loop: CASSFSRGYGYTF. The CDR3 DNA follows: TGTGCCAGCAGTTTTAGCCGTGGCTATGGCTACACCTTC.

The chain employs TRBV7-9 and TRBJ1-2; D gene unclear. Between the trimmed V and J ends, which lost 2 bases and 6 bases, there was a span of 16 bases. There are 15 residues in the CDR3. The germline CDR1 and CDR2 sequences are SEHNR and FQNEAQ (reference sequence). CDR3 region: CASSLPVSSGDGYTF. CDR3 in DNA: TGTGCCAGCAGCTTACCCGTATCCAGCGGTGATGGCTACACCTTC.

In DNA, the CDR3 is TGTGCCAGCAGCGTACGTAAACATCGGACGGAGAAGAACGAGCAGTACTTC. Protein sequence: CASSVRKHRTEKNEQYF. V gene TRBV21-1 combines with J gene TRBJ2-7. TRBV21-1 is a documented pseudogene. CDR3 size: 17 residues.

In the case of this clone: The same CDR3 arises from other DNA sequences in this sample as well. The V and J genes are TRBV2 and TRBJ1-1; unclear D gene. V was pared by 3 bases and J by 0 bases, with 2 bases between. Germline loops: CDR1 SNHLY, CDR2 FYNNEI. The CDR3 runs 12 residues. The CDR3 reads CASSEVNTEAFF. Written as DNA, the CDR3 is TGTGCCAGCAGTGAGGTGAACACTGAAGCTTTCTTT.

The chain combines TRBV7-2 with TRBJ1-6; D is ambiguous. The CDR3 covers 12 residues. Germline V gene lookup returns CDR1 SGHTA and CDR2 FQGNSA. Trimming pared 5 bases from V and 7 bases from J, leaving 6 bases between. As DNA, the CDR3 is TGTGCCAGCAGCCCTGGGAATTCACCCCTCCACTTT. Amino acid sequence: CASSPGNSPLHF.

This sequence joins TRBV5-1 and TRBJ2-5, with 10 bases that match TRBD2. J gave up 4 bases and V 2 bases, and 8 bases lay outside the gene matches. CDR3 length: 16 residues. CDR1 and CDR2 (germline): SGHRS, YFSETQ. The CDR3 here is CASSFRTSGWLETQYF. DNA of the CDR3: TGCGCCAGCAGCTTCCGGACTAGCGGATGGTTAGAGACCCAGTACTTC.

J is TRBJ2-7 and V is TRBV19; 8 bases are shared with TRBD2. This CDR3 spans 16 amino acids. J lost 1 base, V lost 8 bases, and 13 bases had no gene match. Germline V gene lookup returns CDR1 LNHDA and CDR2 SQIVND (reference sequence). The CDR3 DNA is TGTGCCAGTGGGCCTCGGGGAGCGGGAGTTTCCTACGAGCAGTACTTC. Residues: CASGPRGAGVSYEQYF.

Comment on this clone: At the DNA level, this CDR3 is encoded by other sequences in the same sample as well. The chain combines TRBV18 with TRBJ2-3; possible D gene TRBD1, 6 bases. Germline CDR1 is KGHSH and CDR2 is LQKENI. V was cut by 3 bases and J by 4 bases, with 8 bases left in between. This CDR3 is 13 amino acids long. In DNA form, the CDR3 reads TGTGCCAGCTCACCGAACAGGGCAGATACGCAGTATTTT. Encoded protein: CASSPNRADTQYF.

CDR3 coding DNA: TGTGCCAGCAGCACCAGCGGGGGGGCCTTTATAGATACGCAGTATTTT. Its protein is CASSTSGGAFIDTQYF. The chain carries TRBV9 and TRBJ2-3; 10 bases line up with TRBD2. The CDR3 is made up of 16 amino acids. With V trimmed by 4 bases and J by 5 bases, 10 bases remained unmatched. In germline, CDR1 is SGDLS, CDR2 YYNGEE. Drawing the rest from reference TRBV9 and TRBJ2-3, the complete variable domain is DSGVTQTPKHLITATGQRVTLRCSPRSGDLSVYWYQQSLDQGLQFLIQYYNGEERAKGNILERFSAQQFPDLHSELNLSSLELGDSALYFCASSTSGGAFIDTQYFGPGTRLTVL.

The CDR3 protein is CASTISSSLAAEAFF. In nucleotides, the CDR3 is TGTGCCAGCACTATAAGTAGCTCGTTGGCTGCTGAAGCTTTCTTT. V gene TRBV6-6 combines with J gene TRBJ1-1; D is undetermined. V was shortened by 7 bases and J by 6 bases, with 21 bases between the two germline ends. The length of the CDR3 is 15 residues. Germline V CDR1 and CDR2: MNHNY, SVGAGI (reference sequence).

The chain uses TRBV6-1 and TRBJ1-2; TRBD1 aligns across 9 bases. The V gene's germline CDR1 is MNHNS and CDR2 SASEGT. The junction had 6 bases not matched to a gene; V was cut back by 7 bases and J by 0 bases. The CDR3 spans 15 residues. The CDR3 DNA follows: TGTGCCAGCACTTGGACAGGGGCCACTAACTATGGCTACACCTTC. It is translated as CASTWTGATNYGYTF.